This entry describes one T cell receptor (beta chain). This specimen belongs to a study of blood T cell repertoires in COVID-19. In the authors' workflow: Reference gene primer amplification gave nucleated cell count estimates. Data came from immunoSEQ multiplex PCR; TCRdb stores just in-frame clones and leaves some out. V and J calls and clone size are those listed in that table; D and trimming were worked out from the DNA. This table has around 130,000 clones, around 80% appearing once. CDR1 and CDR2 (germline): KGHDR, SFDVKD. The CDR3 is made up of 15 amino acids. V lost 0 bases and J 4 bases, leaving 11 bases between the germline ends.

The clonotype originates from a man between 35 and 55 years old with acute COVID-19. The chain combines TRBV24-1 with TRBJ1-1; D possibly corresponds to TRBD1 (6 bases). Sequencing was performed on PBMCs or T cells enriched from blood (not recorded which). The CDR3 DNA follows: TGTGCCACCAGTGATTTGGGGGGCGCTAGCACTGAAGCTTTCTTT. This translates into CATSDLGGASTEAFF.